This T cell receptor beta chain appears in the sequencing data of a study of blood T cell repertoires in COVID-19. Study-wide context: Sources were T cells, B-cell-depleted T cells, or PBMCs; the material itself was cDNA or gDNA.

The method was immunoSEQ multiplex PCR; TCRdb's version includes in-frame clones alone and lacks a portion of them. The profile shows about 440,000 clones, around 90% of them singletons. The study recruited people aged 18 to 89 years across approximately 24 US areas. In Cohort 3, a recovered donor had either two negative PCRs, clearance, or symptom resolution. In this sample, this clone turned up a few times. Sequencing was done on a sample of PBMCs or T cells enriched from blood (not recorded which). This receptor was identified in a man aged 18 to 30 who had recovered from COVID-19.

Here the CDR3 reads CATSRDAGFDEKLFF. The CDR3 nucleotides read TGTGCCACCAGCAGAGATGCAGGGTTTGATGAAAAACTGTTTTTT. The gene calls are TRBV15 and TRBJ1-4; D might be TRBD1 (5 bases). The CDR3 runs 15 residues. V dropped 0 bases and J dropped 6 bases, with 11 bases sitting between them. Looked up from germline, CDR1 is LNHNV and CDR2 is YYDKDF (reference sequence).